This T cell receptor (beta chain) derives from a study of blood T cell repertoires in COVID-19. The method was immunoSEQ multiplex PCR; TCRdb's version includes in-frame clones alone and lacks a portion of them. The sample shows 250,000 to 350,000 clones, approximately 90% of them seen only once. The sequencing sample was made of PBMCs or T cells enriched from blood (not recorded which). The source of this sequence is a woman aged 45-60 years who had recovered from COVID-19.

CDR3 region: CASSLDGGTSGKQFF. The DNA of the CDR3 is TGCGCCAGCAGCTTGGACGGCGGGACGAGCGGGAAGCAGTTCTTC. The rearrangement links TRBV5-1 to TRBJ2-1, with 7 positions matching TRBD2. CDR1 is SGHRS and CDR2 is YFSETQ in the germline V gene. Trimming cost V 0 bases and J 11 bases; bases outside gene matches: 11. The CDR3 consists of 15 residues.